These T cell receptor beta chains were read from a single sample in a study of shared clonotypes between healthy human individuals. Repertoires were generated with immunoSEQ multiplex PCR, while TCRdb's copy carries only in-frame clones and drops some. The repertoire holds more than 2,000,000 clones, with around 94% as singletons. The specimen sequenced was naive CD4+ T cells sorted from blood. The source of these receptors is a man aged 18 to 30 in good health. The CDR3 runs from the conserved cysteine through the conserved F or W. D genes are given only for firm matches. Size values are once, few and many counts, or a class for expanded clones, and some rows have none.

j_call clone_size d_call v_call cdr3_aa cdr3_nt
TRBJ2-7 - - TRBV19 CASSGPPSYEQYF TGTGCCAGTAGTGGTCCTCCCTCCTACGAGCAGTACTTC
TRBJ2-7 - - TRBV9 CASSPREGGAYEQYF TGTGCCAGCAGCCCCAGGGAGGGGGGGGCTTACGAGCAGTACTTC
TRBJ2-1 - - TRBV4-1 CASSQTIGYLGNEQFF TGCGCCAGCAGTCAGACGATTGGTTATCTAGGGAATGAGCAGTTCTTC
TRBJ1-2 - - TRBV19 CASSIGGTHYGYTF TGTGCCAGTAGTATCGGGGGCACACACTATGGCTACACCTTC
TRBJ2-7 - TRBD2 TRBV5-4 CASSSSGGIDYEQYF TGTGCCAGCAGCTCCTCGGGAGGGATTGATTACGAGCAGTACTTC
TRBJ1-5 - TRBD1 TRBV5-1 CASSFKGTVDQPQHF TGCGCCAGCAGCTTTAAGGGGACAGTGGATCAGCCCCAGCATTTT
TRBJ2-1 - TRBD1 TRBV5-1 CASSPGQEINEQFF TGCGCCAGCAGCCCGGGACAGGAGATCAATGAGCAGTTCTTC
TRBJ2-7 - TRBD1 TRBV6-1 CASSEQGTGEQYF TGTGCCAGCAGTGAACAGGGGACAGGGGAGCAGTACTTC
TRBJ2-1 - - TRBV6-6 CASSFQGDEQFF TGTGCCAGCAGTTTTCAGGGAGATGAGCAGTTCTTC
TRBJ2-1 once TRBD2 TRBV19 CASSVGTSGSDEQFF TGTGCCAGTAGTGTCGGGACTAGCGGGAGCGATGAGCAGTTCTTC
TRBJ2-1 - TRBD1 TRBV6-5 CASSYGQGGNEQFF TGTGCCAGCAGTTACGGACAGGGGGGCAATGAGCAGTTCTTC
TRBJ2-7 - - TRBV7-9 CASSRGASEPYEQYF TGTGCCAGCAGCCGGGGGGCCAGCGAGCCCTACGAGCAGTACTTC
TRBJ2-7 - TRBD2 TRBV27 CASSLLGGVYEQYF TGTGCCAGCAGTTTACTGGGGGGGGTCTACGAGCAGTACTTC
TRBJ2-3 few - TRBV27 CASGQYTDTQYF TGTGCCAGTGGACAGTACACAGATACGCAGTATTTT
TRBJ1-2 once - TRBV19 CASRPTGGGYTF TGTGCCAGTAGGCCGACCGGGGGTGGCTACACCTTC
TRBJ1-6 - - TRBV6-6 CASRTTERVQNSPLHF TGTGCCAGCAGAACGACAGAAAGAGTACAAAATTCACCCCTCCACTTT
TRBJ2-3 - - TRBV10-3 CAISVYISSTDTQYF TGTGCCATCAGTGTCTACATCTCTAGCACAGATACGCAGTATTTT
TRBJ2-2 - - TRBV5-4 CASSPLGSGRNPGELFF TGTGCCAGCAGCCCGCTCGGAAGCGGGCGGAATCCCGGGGAGCTGTTTTTT
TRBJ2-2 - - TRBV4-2 CASSQDRGQELFF TGTGCCAGCAGCCAAGATCGGGGGCAGGAGCTGTTTTTT
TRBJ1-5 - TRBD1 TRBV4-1 CASSQDPGTGGSQPQHF TGCGCCAGCAGCCAAGATCCAGGGACAGGGGGCAGTCAGCCCCAGCATTTT
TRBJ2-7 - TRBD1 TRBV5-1 CASSSYPGQGLEQYF TGCGCCAGCAGCTCGTACCCGGGACAGGGTTTAGAGCAGTACTTC
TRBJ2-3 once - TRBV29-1 CSVVVGTDTQYF TGCAGCGTTGTGGTCGGCACAGATACGCAGTATTTT
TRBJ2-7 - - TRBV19 CASRDRDFEQYF TGTGCCAGTAGGGACAGAGACTTCGAGCAGTACTTC
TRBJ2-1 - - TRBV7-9 CASSPGPKGPSGDEQFF TGTGCCAGCAGCCCAGGGCCCAAAGGACCCTCTGGGGATGAGCAGTTCTTC
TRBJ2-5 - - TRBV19 CASRSRETQYF TGTGCCAGTCGAAGCCGGGAGACCCAGTACTTC
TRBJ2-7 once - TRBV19 CASSQSNTASYEQYF TGTGCCAGTAGCCAATCGAACACGGCTTCCTACGAGCAGTACTTC
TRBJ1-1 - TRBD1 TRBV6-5 CASSSATGRGTEAFF TGTGCCAGCAGTTCCGCGACAGGGCGAGGGACTGAAGCTTTCTTT